The 20 T cell receptor beta chains listed next were all sequenced from one sample in a study of T cells in Graves' hyperthyroidism and ophthalmopathy. Regions amplified from RNA transcripts were the TCR beta CDR3 regions. In the first-round RT-PCR of the TCR CDR3, the HTBI primer set was used. TCRdb redid the calling of the multiplex PCR reads with MiXCR, one entry per CDR3 protein. The repertoire holds approximately 360,000 distinct CDR3 sequences, roughly 25% seen once, with about 73% in the top ten. Sequencing was performed on blood. The receptor set was obtained from a man aged 45-60 years with Graves' hyperthyroidism.

Many counts were recorded for this clonotype. V and J are TRBV2 and TRBJ2-3; 8 bases are shared with TRBD2. This CDR3 has 14 amino acids. V trimming: 6 bases; J trimming: 1 base; junction bases outside the gene matches: 3. CDR1 and CDR2 from the germline V gene are SNHLY and FYNNEI. This CDR3 reads CASRETSGTDTQYF. CDR3 sequence (DNA): TGTGCCAGCAGAGAGACTAGCGGCACAGATACGCAGTATTTT.

This clonotype was counted only a few times. V and J are TRBV24-1 and TRBJ2-5; D perhaps matches TRBD2 (6 bases). Looked up from germline, CDR1 is KGHDR and CDR2 is SFDVKD. V lost 3 bases and J 1 base, leaving 17 bases between the germline ends. The length of the CDR3 is 17 residues. The CDR3 loop is CATSDIGTGGPQETQYF. Here the CDR3 DNA reads TGTGCCACCAGTGATATCGGGACTGGAGGGCCCCAAGAGACCCAGTACTTC.

The J gene is TRBJ2-5, the V gene TRBV19, with D unclear. This CDR3 comprises 14 residues. Germline-derived CDR1 and CDR2 are LNHDA and SQIVND (reference sequence). V shed 5 bases and J shed 1 base, with 11 bases lying between them. The CDR3 reads CASSRMGTQETQYF. CDR3 DNA sequence: TGTGCCAGTAGTCGTATGGGTACCCAAGAGACCCAGTACTTC.

This chain connects TRBV18 to TRBJ2-4; D gene ambiguous. The CDR3 covers 15 residues. Trimming cost V 1 base and J 6 bases, with 13 bases left between them. Germline loops: CDR1 KGHSH, CDR2 LQKENI. The CDR3 loop reads CASSPQGSGRNIQYF. Written as DNA, the CDR3 is TGTGCCAGCTCACCACAAGGTTCCGGCAGAAACATTCAGTACTTC.

The V and J genes are TRBV6-1 and TRBJ2-1; D call uncertain. Germline V gene data show CDR1 as MNHNS and CDR2 as SASEGT. Trimming took off 6 bases at V and 2 bases at J, with 8 bases between the two ends. This CDR3 spans 13 amino acids. Here the CDR3 DNA reads TGTGCCAGCAGGGCCTCCACCTACAATGAGCAGTTCTTC. It yields the protein CASRASTYNEQFF.

This clonotype came up many times. This chain joins TRBV7-3 and TRBJ2-1; 8 positions agree with TRBD2. The CDR3 length is 16 residues. CDR1 is SGHTA, CDR2 FQGTGA, per germline. V lost 4 bases to trimming and J lost 8 bases; unmatched junction nucleotides: 13. The CDR3, as DNA: TGTGCCAGCAGCTCGAATCCCGGGACTAGATGGGATGAGCAGTTCTTC. Encoded protein: CASSSNPGTRWDEQFF. Drawing the rest from reference TRBV7-3 and TRBJ2-1, the complete variable domain is GAGVSQTPSNKVTEKGKYVELRCDPISGHTALYWYRQSLGQGPEFLIYFQGTGAADDSGLPNDRFFAVRPEGSVSTLKIQRTERGDSAVYLCASSSNPGTRWDEQFFGPGTRLTVL.

There are a few counts of this clonotype. The CDR3, as DNA: TGTGCTAGTGTGGTCCGTGGGGAGCAGTACTTC. It translates to CASVVRGEQYF. V is TRBV12-5 and J is TRBJ2-7; D remains ambiguous. The ends were cut back, 7 bases at V and 7 bases at J, with 11 bases in the middle. The V gene's germline CDR1 is LGHNT and CDR2 FRNRAP. This CDR3 has 11 residues. Drawing the rest from reference TRBV12-5 and TRBJ2-7, the complete variable domain is DARVTQTPRHKVTEMGQEVTMRCQPILGHNTVFWYRQTMMQGLELLAYFRNRAPLDDSGMPKDRFSAEMPDATLATLKIQPSEPRDSAVYFCASVVRGEQYFGPGTRLTVT.

This clonotype has a handful of counts. The chain couples TRBV4-2 to TRBJ2-7; 8 bases are a match to TRBD2. Germline-derived CDR1 and CDR2 are LGHNA and YNFKEQ. V shed 4 bases and J 5 bases; nucleotides not matched to a gene: 7. The CDR3 is 14 residues long. Here the CDR3 DNA reads TGTGCCAGCAGCCCCGGGAGGGGGGGAAACGAGCAGTACTTC. Translated, it gives CASSPGRGGNEQYF.

This clonotype has a count of ten or more. J is TRBJ2-1 and V is TRBV20-1; 8 bases line up with TRBD2. This CDR3 has 16 amino acids. CDR1 is DFQATT, CDR2 SNEGSKA, per germline (reference sequence). The junction had 7 bases not matched to a gene; V was cut back by 3 bases and J by 0 bases. This CDR3 reads CSARRGAGGSYNEQFF. DNA of the CDR3: TGCAGTGCTAGGAGGGGGGCGGGAGGCTCCTACAATGAGCAGTTCTTC.

J is TRBJ1-2 and V is TRBV20-1; 8 bases map to TRBD1. The V gene's germline CDR1 is DFQATT and CDR2 SNEGSKA (reference sequence). J lost 7 bases, V lost 5 bases, and 9 bases had no gene match. CDR3 length equals 13 residues. In DNA, the CDR3 is TGCAGTGCTCTCCGGACAGGGACTATTGGCTACACCTTC. It translates to CSALRTGTIGYTF.

In this sample, this clonotype turned up a few times. This CDR3 is CASSPLTGGTGELFF. CDR3 sequence (DNA): TGTGCCAGCAGTCCCCTGACGGGAGGCACCGGGGAGCTGTTTTTT. V and J are TRBV12-3 or TRBV12-4 and TRBJ2-2, with 7 bases matching TRBD2. The CDR3 runs to 15 residues. The V segment lost 5 bases and the J segment 4 bases; nucleotides outside the gene matches: 7.

V is TRBV15 and J is TRBJ1-5, with 8 bases matching TRBD1. The CDR3 extends over 14 amino acids. V lost 1 base to trimming and J lost 7 bases; unmatched junction nucleotides: 3. Germline V gene data show CDR1 as LNHNV and CDR2 as YYDKDF (reference sequence). CDR3 amino acids: CATSRGGQGQPQHF. CDR3 in DNA: TGTGCCACCAGCAGAGGAGGACAGGGCCAGCCCCAGCATTTT.

Concerning this clonotype itself: A read error may produce the germline difference seen at one junction end. The chain has TRBV5-1 and TRBJ2-7; TRBD2 matches at 13 bases. The length of the CDR3 is 15 residues. In germline, CDR1 is SGHRS, CDR2 YFSETQ. The DNA of the CDR3 is TGCGCCAGCAACTGGACTAGCGGGAGCTCCTACGAGCGGTACTTC. Translated, it gives CASNWTSGSSYERYF.

In its sample, this clonotype was seen a few times. The V and J genes are TRBV2 and TRBJ1-2, with D uncertain. CDR3 length: 13 amino acids. Per germline, CDR1 SNHLY and CDR2 FYNNEI. Trimming stripped 6 bases from V and 1 base from J, with 9 bases between. The CDR3 loop reads CASSADFNYGYTF. The CDR3 coding sequence is TGTGCCAGCAGCGCGGACTTTAACTATGGCTACACCTTC.

This clonotype was seen ten or more times. The rearrangement joins TRBV11-3 to TRBJ2-3; D gene unclear. Germline lookup yields CDR1 SGHNT and CDR2 YENEEA. V lost 1 base to trimming and J lost 0 bases, with 8 bases between them. This CDR3 is built from 15 residues. The CDR3 bases are TGTGCCAGCAGCTTAGGTGCGGTGAGCACAGATACGCAGTATTTT. Residues: CASSLGAVSTDTQYF.

This clonotype has just a few counts. This chain connects TRBV7-3 to TRBJ2-6, with D unresolved. V was cut by 5 bases and J by 0 bases, with 14 bases left in between. The CDR3 extends over 17 amino acids. The V gene's germline CDR1 is SGHTA and CDR2 FQGTGA. In DNA, the CDR3 is TGTGCCAGCAGCCAAAGCGCCGCCCTCTCTGGGGCCAACGTCCTGACTTTC. Translated: CASSQSAALSGANVLTF.

This chain joins TRBV20-1 and TRBJ2-5; D is unclear. V was shortened by 0 bases and J by 3 bases, with 5 bases between the two germline ends. The CDR3 length is 12 residues. CDR1 DFQATT and CDR2 SNEGSKA come from the germline V gene (reference sequence). The CDR3 loop is CSARDVEETQYF. CDR3 DNA: TGCAGTGCTAGAGATGTGGAAGAGACCCAGTACTTC.

The J gene is TRBJ2-7, the V gene TRBV20-1; 9 nucleotides align to TRBD2. With 2 bases clipped from V and 1 base from J, the junction kept 6 bases outside the gene matches. Germline CDR1 and CDR2: DFQATT and SNEGSKA (reference sequence). This CDR3 comprises 15 residues. CDR3: CSARLLAGYSYEQYF. CDR3 sequence (DNA): TGCAGTGCTAGATTACTAGCGGGCTATTCCTACGAGCAGTACTTC.

The chain employs TRBV13 and TRBJ2-3; TRBD2 agrees at 8 bases. The CDR3 loop spans 15 amino acids. The ends lost 4 bases at V and 8 bases at J; junction bases unmatched: 11. Germline CDR1 is PRHDT and CDR2 is FYEKMQ (reference sequence). The CDR3 nucleotides are TGTGCCAGCAGCTACACTGTAGCGGGAATTGGTACGCAGTATTTT. Protein: CASSYTVAGIGTQYF.

On this clonotype itself: This could be a read error, since a much larger clone is one nucleotide away. The chain joins TRBV6-1 to TRBJ2-3; D remains unclear. This CDR3 has 13 residues. The germline V gene encodes CDR1 MNHNS and CDR2 SASEGT. V was shortened by 0 bases and J by 8 bases, with 9 bases between the two germline ends. The CDR3 sequence is CASSEAKRGTQYF. The CDR3 nucleotides read TGTGCCAGCAGTGAAGCGAAGCGAGGTACGCAGTATTTT.